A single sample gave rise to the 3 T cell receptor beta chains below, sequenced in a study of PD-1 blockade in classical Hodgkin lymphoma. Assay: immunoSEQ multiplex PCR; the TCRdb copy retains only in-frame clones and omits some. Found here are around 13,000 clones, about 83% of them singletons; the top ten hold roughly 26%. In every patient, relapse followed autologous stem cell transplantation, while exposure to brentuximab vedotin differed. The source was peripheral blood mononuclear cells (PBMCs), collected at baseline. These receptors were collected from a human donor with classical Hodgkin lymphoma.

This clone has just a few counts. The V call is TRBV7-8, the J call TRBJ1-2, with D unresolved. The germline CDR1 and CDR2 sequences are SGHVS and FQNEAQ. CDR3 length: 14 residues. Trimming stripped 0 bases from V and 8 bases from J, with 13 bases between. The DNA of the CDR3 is TGTGCCAGCAGCTTAGCAGGATTCTATGGAGGCTACACCTTC. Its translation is CASSLAGFYGGYTF.

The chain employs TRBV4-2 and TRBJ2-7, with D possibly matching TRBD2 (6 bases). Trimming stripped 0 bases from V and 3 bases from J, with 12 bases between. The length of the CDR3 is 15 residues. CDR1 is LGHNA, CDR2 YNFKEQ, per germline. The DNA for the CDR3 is TGTGCCAGCAGCCAAGAATCCGGGACTTACTACGAGCAGTACTTC. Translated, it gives CASSQESGTYYEQYF.

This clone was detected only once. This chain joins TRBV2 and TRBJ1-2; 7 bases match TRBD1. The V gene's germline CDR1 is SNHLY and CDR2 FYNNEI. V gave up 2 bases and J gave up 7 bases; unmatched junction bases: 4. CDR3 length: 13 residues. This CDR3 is CASSETGEAGYTF. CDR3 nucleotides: TGTGCCAGCAGTGAAACAGGGGAGGCTGGCTACACCTTC. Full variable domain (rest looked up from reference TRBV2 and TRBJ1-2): EPEVTQTPSHQVTQMGQEVILRCVPISNHLYFYWYRQILGQKVEFLVSFYNNEISEKSEIFDDQFSVERPDGSNFTLKIRSTKLEDSAMYFCASSETGEAGYTFGSGTRLTVV.